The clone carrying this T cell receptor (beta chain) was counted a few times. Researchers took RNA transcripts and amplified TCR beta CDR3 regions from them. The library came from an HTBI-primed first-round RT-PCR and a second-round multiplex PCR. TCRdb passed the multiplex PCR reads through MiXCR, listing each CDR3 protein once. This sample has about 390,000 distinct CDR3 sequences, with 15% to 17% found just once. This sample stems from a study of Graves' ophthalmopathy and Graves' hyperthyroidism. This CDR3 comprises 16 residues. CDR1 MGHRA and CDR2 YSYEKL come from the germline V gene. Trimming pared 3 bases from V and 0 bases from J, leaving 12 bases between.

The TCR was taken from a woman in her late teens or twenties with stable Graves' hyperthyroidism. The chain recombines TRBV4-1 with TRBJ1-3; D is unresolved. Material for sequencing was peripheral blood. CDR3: CASSHPAKSSGNTIYF. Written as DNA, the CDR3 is TGCGCCAGCAGCCATCCCGCTAAATCCTCTGGAAACACCATATATTTT.